This T cell receptor beta chain was identified in a study of blood T cells in healthy people across ages. Together with a sample-barcoded 5' primer, a J-beta primer mix was included in a second PCR lasting roughly 7 to 11 cycles. TCRdb passed the 5' RACE reads through MiXCR, listing each CDR3 protein once. The sample records roughly 1,700,000 distinct CDR3 sequences, roughly 28% being singletons. A word on this clonotype: The antigen remains undetermined.

The CDR3 sequence is 13 residues long. V lost 0 bases and J 9 bases, leaving 11 bases between the germline ends. CDR1 and CDR2 from the germline V gene are MNHNS and SASEGT. Study-level points and caveats: Both higher diversity and more naive CD4+ cells marked long-lived donors when set against aged donors. TCR beta diversity, measured per million T cells, fell in a roughly linear way with age. Diversity of TCR beta correlated strongly with naive T cell percentage.

J is TRBJ1-1 and V is TRBV6-1; D gene unclear. Sequencing input: blood. The origin of this receptor is a woman aged 25 to 39 in good health. The chain's CDR3 is CASSEAGGEQAFF. CDR3 sequence (DNA): TGTGCCAGCAGTGAAGCGGGCGGAGAACAAGCTTTCTTT.